These 28 T cell receptor beta chains came from one sample sequenced in a study of blood T cell repertoires in COVID-19. Profiled with immunoSEQ multiplex PCR; TCRdb holds only in-frame clones, not every one. The sample yields some 100,000 clones, approximately 81% seen once. The sample taken for sequencing was peripheral blood. The receptors derive from a man aged 60-69 years with acute or convalescent COVID-19.

The chain uses TRBV5-6 and TRBJ1-4; the D gene is possibly TRBD1 (6 bases). The germline CDR1 and CDR2 sequences are SGHDT and YYEEEE. V lost 0 bases and J 4 bases, leaving 19 bases between the germline ends. There are 18 residues in the CDR3. The CDR3 DNA is TGTGCCAGCAGCTTGGTAGGGGTACAGGGATTCGGTAATGAAAAACTGTTTTTT. Residues: CASSLVGVQGFGNEKLFF.

The gene calls are TRBV29-1 and TRBJ1-2; 7 positions agree with TRBD1. The V gene end was trimmed by 5 bases and the J gene end by 4 bases; junction bases not matched to a gene: 16. CDR1 and CDR2 from the germline V gene are SQVTM and ANQGSEA. The CDR3 consists of 16 residues. In nucleotides, the CDR3 is TGCAGCGTTACCCGAGGGGGCGACAGTTTAAGCTATGGCTACACCTTC. It specifies CSVTRGGDSLSYGYTF.

The chain links TRBV13 to TRBJ2-3, with D possibly TRBD2 on 7 matching bases. With 2 bases removed from V and 1 base from J, the gap between germline ends came to 13 bases. Germline assignment: CDR1 PRHDT and CDR2 FYEKMQ (reference sequence). The CDR3 extends over 16 amino acids. As DNA, the CDR3 is TGTGCCAGCAGCTTAAGGAGGGGGGGAGGCACAGATACGCAGTATTTT. This sequence encodes CASSLRRGGGTDTQYF.

The genes are TRBV7-9 and TRBJ2-5, with no clear D. The CDR3 is made up of 11 amino acids. V was shortened by 2 bases and J by 5 bases, with 3 bases between the two germline ends. Germline CDR1 is SEHNR and CDR2 is FQNEAQ (reference sequence). Written as DNA, the CDR3 is TGTGCCAGCAGCTTATATGAGACCCAGTACTTC. This codes for CASSLYETQYF.

The chain couples TRBV5-4 to TRBJ2-7; 7 positions agree with TRBD1. This CDR3 is 13 amino acids long. V shed 4 bases and J 4 bases; nucleotides not matched to a gene: 5. In germline, CDR1 is SGHNT, CDR2 YYREEE (reference sequence). The DNA for the CDR3 is TGTGCCAGCAGCGTAGGGACAGAATACGAGCAGTACTTC. This sequence encodes CASSVGTEYEQYF.

This clone has just a few counts. V usage is TRBV19 and J usage is TRBJ1-2, with unresolved D. This CDR3 spans 13 amino acids. Per the germline V gene, CDR1 is LNHDA and CDR2 is SQIVND (reference sequence). Trimming stripped 1 base from V and 3 bases from J, with 6 bases between. In DNA form, the CDR3 reads TGTGCCAGTAGTATAGCTACTGACTATGGCTACACCTTC. This translates into CASSIATDYGYTF.

The chain carries TRBV11-2 and TRBJ2-7; 13 positions agree with TRBD2. CDR1 and CDR2 (germline): SGHAT, FQNNGV. The CDR3 covers 15 residues. The V and J ends lost 4 bases and 6 bases, in that order; junction bases with no gene match: 6. CDR3 coding DNA: TGTGCCAGCAGCTCCCGGACTAGCGGGAGTGGCGAGCAGTACTTC. Its protein product is CASSSRTSGSGEQYF.

The chain couples TRBV14 to TRBJ1-2; TRBD1 aligns across 7 bases. The length of the CDR3 is 15 residues. Germline lookup yields CDR1 SGHDN and CDR2 FVKESK. Unmatched junction bases numbered 4, after V lost 3 bases and J lost 0 bases. DNA for the CDR3: TGTGCCAGCAGCCACCGGGACAGAGCTAACTATGGCTACACCTTC. This sequence encodes CASSHRDRANYGYTF. The variable domain in full, with the rest retrieved from reference TRBV14 and TRBJ1-2, is EAGVTQFPSHSVIEKGQTVTLRCDPISGHDNLYWYRRVMGKEIKFLLHFVKESKQDESGMPNNRFLAERTGGTYSTLKVQPAELEDSGVYFCASSHRDRANYGYTFGSGTRLTVV.

For the CDR3, the DNA is TGTGCCAGCAACCGGGGACTACCGAATGAAAAACTGTTTTTT. As protein: CASNRGLPNEKLFF. The rearrangement joins TRBV5-6 to TRBJ1-4, with D perhaps matching TRBD1 (5 bases). The CDR3 is made up of 14 amino acids. Trimming cost V 6 bases and J 5 bases, with 14 bases left between them. Germline-derived CDR1 and CDR2 are SGHDT and YYEEEE.

This sequence joins TRBV12-3 or TRBV12-4 and TRBJ1-1, with D possibly matching TRBD1 (5 bases). The CDR3 covers 13 residues. V lost 0 bases to trimming and J lost 7 bases, with 9 bases between them. The CDR3 sequence: CASSLAVGREAFF. The CDR3 DNA reads as TGTGCCAGCAGTTTAGCGGTGGGGCGTGAAGCTTTCTTT.

This clone occurred once. The rearrangement links TRBV7-9 to TRBJ2-2, with 7 bases lining up with TRBD1. With V trimmed by 3 bases and J by 3 bases, 13 bases remained unmatched. Germline values: CDR1 SEHNR, CDR2 FQNEAQ (reference sequence). The CDR3 has 18 residues. The chain's CDR3 is CASSLHSYTGTDTGELFF. The CDR3 DNA reads TGTGCCAGCAGCTTGCATTCCTATACCGGGACAGACACCGGGGAGCTGTTTTTT.

This clone was detected a few times. This chain links TRBV5-6 with TRBJ1-2; 7 positions match TRBD1. V gave up 0 bases and J gave up 2 bases; unmatched junction bases: 4. The CDR3 is 15 residues long. CDR1 SGHDT and CDR2 YYEEEE come from the germline V gene. CDR3 bases: TGTGCCAGCAGCTTGGACAGGGGAGAAAACTATGGCTACACCTTC. Its translation is CASSLDRGENYGYTF.

The rearrangement links TRBV3-1 (or the pseudogene TRBV3-2) to TRBJ2-5; the D gene is possibly TRBD2 (7 bases). Trimming removed 4 bases at V and 4 bases at J, with 16 bases between. The germline V gene has CDR1 LGHDT and CDR2 YNNKEL (reference sequence). The CDR3 sequence is 15 residues long. CDR3 in amino acids: CASSLSEGGGETQYF. CDR3 sequence (DNA): TGTGCCAGCAGCCTATCTGAGGGGGGGGGAGAGACCCAGTACTTC.

The gene calls are TRBV7-2 and TRBJ1-1; 7 nucleotides match TRBD1. CDR3 size: 13 residues. The V and J ends lost 0 bases and 8 bases, in that order; junction bases with no gene match: 3. Germline CDR1 SGHTA, CDR2 FQGNSA. The CDR3 coding sequence is TGTGCCAGCAGCTTAGCTAGGACAGGAGAAGCTTTCTTT. Translated, it gives CASSLARTGEAFF.

This clone was detected once. V usage is TRBV28 and J usage is TRBJ1-2, with TRBD1 matching over 9 bases. J was trimmed by 8 bases and V by 1 base; bases with no gene match: 8. The CDR3 sequence is 15 residues long. The germline gives CDR1 MDHEN, CDR2 SYDVKM. For the CDR3, the DNA is TGTGCCAGCAGTTTATATGGACGACAGGGGGGAGGCTACACCTTC. Translating it yields CASSLYGRQGGGYTF.

This clone occurred a few times. The chain has TRBV7-9 and TRBJ1-6; D is perhaps TRBD1 (6 bases). Trimming removed 5 bases from V and 0 bases from J, with 14 bases in between. This CDR3 has 17 amino acids. Germline CDR1 reads SEHNR; CDR2 reads FQNEAQ (reference sequence). CDR3 sequence (DNA): TGTGCCAGCAGCCCGAGGACAGCCAGCTCCTATAATTCACCCCTCCACTTT. It is translated as CASSPRTASSYNSPLHF.

The J gene is TRBJ1-3, the V gene TRBV4-1; 7 bases map to TRBD1. Germline values: CDR1 MGHRA, CDR2 YSYEKL. V dropped 2 bases and J dropped 4; count of bases not matched to a gene: 5. This CDR3 contains 15 residues. CDR3 in amino acids: CASSQQGVAGNTIYF. Written as DNA, the CDR3 is TGCGCCAGCAGCCAACAGGGGGTAGCGGGAAACACCATATATTTT.

The chain couples TRBV7-2 to TRBJ2-3; TRBD2 is a possible D gene (7 bases). Trimming left V 5 bases short and J 2 bases short, with 17 bases between. The CDR3 covers 16 residues. The germline CDR1 and CDR2 sequences are SGHTA and FQGNSA. CDR3 protein: CASSQGGARLTDTQYF. CDR3 nucleotides: TGTGCCAGCAGCCAAGGGGGGGCGAGACTCACAGATACGCAGTATTTT.

This clone was found once. V is TRBV4-3 and J is TRBJ2-3; 11 nucleotides match TRBD2. Germline CDR1 is LGHNA and CDR2 is YSLEER. V lost 1 base and J lost 4; bases outside the gene matches: 4. This CDR3 is 16 amino acids long. CDR3 nucleotides: TGCGCCAGCAGCCAAGTTACTAGCGGGGGCGCAGATACGCAGTATTTT. Protein: CASSQVTSGGADTQYF.

CDR3 protein: CASSIGGQGRTEAFF. The CDR3 DNA follows: TGTGCCAGCAGCATAGGCGGACAGGGTCGGACTGAAGCTTTCTTT. The rearrangement joins TRBV5-4 to TRBJ1-1; 8 bases agree with TRBD1. Germline CDR1 SGHNT, CDR2 YYREEE (reference sequence). The CDR3 totals 15 residues. The V and J ends lost 4 bases and 5 bases, in that order; junction bases with no gene match: 10.

This clone was detected only once. Its ends do not fully match the called genes, so a read error is possible. The chain is built from TRBV9 and TRBJ2-7, with D perhaps TRBD1 or TRBD2 (5 bases each). Germline V gene sequence: CDR1 SGDLS, CDR2 YYNGEE. This CDR3 is built from 13 residues. CDR3 residues: CASSVATVGEQYF. DNA of the CDR3: TGTGCCAGCAGTGTAGCGACAGTGGGGGAGCAGTACTTC.

The J gene is TRBJ1-1, the V gene TRBV12-5; 8 bases are a match to TRBD1. CDR1 and CDR2 from the germline V gene are LGHNT and FRNRAP. This CDR3 comprises 13 residues. V lost 6 bases to trimming and J lost 5 bases; unmatched junction nucleotides: 5. The CDR3 sequence: CASGNTGGTEAFF. DNA of the CDR3: TGTGCTAGTGGCAACACAGGGGGAACTGAAGCTTTCTTT.

The chain employs TRBV3-1 (or the pseudogene TRBV3-2) and TRBJ2-2; D gene unclear. Between the trimmed V and J ends, which lost 2 bases and 2 bases, there was a span of 9 bases. This CDR3 has 15 residues. Germline CDR1 and CDR2: LGHDT and YNNKEL (reference sequence). The CDR3 region is CASSQRSHNTGELFF. DNA for the CDR3: TGTGCCAGCAGCCAACGGTCTCATAACACCGGGGAGCTGTTTTTT.

The chain recombines TRBV2 with TRBJ2-7; D might be TRBD1 (7 bases). The CDR3 covers 13 residues. In germline, CDR1 is SNHLY, CDR2 FYNNEI. Trimming pared 8 bases from V and 1 base from J, leaving 12 bases between. The CDR3 sequence: CASAQGGSYEQYF. DNA for the CDR3: TGTGCCAGCGCGCAGGGGGGTTCCTACGAGCAGTACTTC.

The chain joins TRBV10-3 to TRBJ2-2, with 7 nucleotides matching TRBD2. CDR1 is ENHRY, CDR2 SYGVKD, per germline. Unmatched junction bases numbered 2, after V lost 8 bases and J lost 5 bases. There are 12 residues in the CDR3. The CDR3: CAIGEGTGELFF. In nucleotides, the CDR3 is TGTGCCATCGGGGAGGGAACCGGGGAGCTGTTTTTT.

This chain connects TRBV7-2 to TRBJ2-6; D perhaps matches TRBD2 (6 bases). Trimming cost V 3 bases and J 0 bases, with 12 bases left between them. This CDR3 contains 17 residues. CDR1 is SGHTA and CDR2 is FQGNSA in the germline V gene. The CDR3 loop is CASSFLATISGANVLTF. The DNA of the CDR3 is TGTGCCAGCAGCTTTCTAGCGACAATCTCTGGGGCCAACGTCCTGACTTTC. Complete variable domain (other parts from reference TRBV7-2 and TRBJ2-6): GAGVSQSPSNKVTEKGKDVELRCDPISGHTALYWYRQSLGQGLEFLIYFQGNSAPDKSGLPSDRFSAERTGGSVSTLTIQRTQQEDSAVYLCASSFLATISGANVLTFGAGSRLTVL.

The chain recombines TRBV30 with TRBJ1-1; 10 nucleotides align to TRBD1. With 5 bases clipped from V and 11 bases from J, the junction kept 8 bases outside the gene matches. In germline, CDR1 is GTSNPN, CDR2 SVGIG (reference sequence). The CDR3 spans 12 residues. The CDR3 loop reads CAWERDRGTAFF. The CDR3 nucleotides are TGTGCCTGGGAAAGGGACAGGGGAACGGCTTTCTTT.

The rearrangement links TRBV27 to TRBJ1-1; 8 bases line up with TRBD1. The CDR3 sequence is 14 residues long. V gave up 5 bases and J gave up 7 bases; unmatched junction bases: 9. Germline loops: CDR1 MNHEY, CDR2 SMNVEV (reference sequence). This CDR3 is CASSVRRDRIEAFF. The DNA of the CDR3 is TGTGCCAGCAGTGTTCGACGGGACAGGATTGAAGCTTTCTTT.